Sequencing of this TCR beta chain was carried out in a study of blood T cell repertoires in COVID-19. Overall study: Some COVID-19 samples were acute and others convalescent; all came from the United States, Italy and Spain. PBMCs, B-cell-depleted T cells, or T cells were the source of the cDNA or gDNA that made up the material.

Authors' data handling: Amplification of reference gene primers was used by the study to estimate nucleated cell counts. Sequencing used immunoSEQ multiplex PCR; TCRdb keeps in-frame clones, though not all of them. V, J and clone size are those of that table, while D and trimming were read from the DNA. Among 99,000 or so clones listed, around 90% were seen once. In this sample, this clone turned up once. The length of the CDR3 is 15 residues. V dropped 6 bases and J dropped 0; count of bases not matched to a gene: 4. In germline, CDR1 is MDHEN, CDR2 SYDVKM. Seattle's cohort entered during active infection and was followed longitudinally.

The V gene is TRBV28, the J gene TRBJ2-4, with TRBD1 matching over 8 bases. The sequence was collected from a man aged 50 or older with COVID-19, enrolled during active disease. Material: peripheral blood. CDR3 residues: CASSLDRVAKNIQYF. The CDR3 DNA reads TGTGCCAGCAGCTTGGACAGGGTAGCCAAAAACATTCAGTACTTC.